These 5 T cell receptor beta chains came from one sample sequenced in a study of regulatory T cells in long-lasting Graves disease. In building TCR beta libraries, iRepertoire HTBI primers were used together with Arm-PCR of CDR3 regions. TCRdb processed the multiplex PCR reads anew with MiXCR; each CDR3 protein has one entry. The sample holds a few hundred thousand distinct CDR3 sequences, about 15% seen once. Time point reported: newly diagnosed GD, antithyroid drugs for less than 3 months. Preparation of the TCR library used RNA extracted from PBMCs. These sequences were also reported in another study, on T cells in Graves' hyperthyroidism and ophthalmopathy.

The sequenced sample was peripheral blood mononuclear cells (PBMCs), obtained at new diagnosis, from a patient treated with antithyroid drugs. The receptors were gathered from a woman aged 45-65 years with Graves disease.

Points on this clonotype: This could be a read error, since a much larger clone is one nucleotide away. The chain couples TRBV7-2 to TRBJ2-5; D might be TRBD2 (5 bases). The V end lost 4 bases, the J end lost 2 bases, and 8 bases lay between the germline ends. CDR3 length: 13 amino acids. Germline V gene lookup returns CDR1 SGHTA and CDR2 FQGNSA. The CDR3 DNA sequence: TGTGCCAGCAGCTCCCGGACTCAAGAGACCCAGTACTTC. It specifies CASSSRTQETQYF.

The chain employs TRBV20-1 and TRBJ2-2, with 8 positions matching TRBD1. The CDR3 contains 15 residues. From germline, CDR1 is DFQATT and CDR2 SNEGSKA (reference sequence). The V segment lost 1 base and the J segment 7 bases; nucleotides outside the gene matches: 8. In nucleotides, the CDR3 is TGCAGTGCTAGAGGAATAGGGACAGGCCGCGGGGAGCTGTTTTTT. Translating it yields CSARGIGTGRGELFF.

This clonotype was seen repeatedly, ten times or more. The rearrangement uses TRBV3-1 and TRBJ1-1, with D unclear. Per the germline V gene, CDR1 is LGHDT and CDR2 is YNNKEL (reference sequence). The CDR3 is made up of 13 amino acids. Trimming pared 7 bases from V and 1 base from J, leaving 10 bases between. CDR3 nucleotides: TGTGCCAGCACCAAGATGGAGAACACTGAAGCTTTCTTT. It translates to CASTKMENTEAFF.

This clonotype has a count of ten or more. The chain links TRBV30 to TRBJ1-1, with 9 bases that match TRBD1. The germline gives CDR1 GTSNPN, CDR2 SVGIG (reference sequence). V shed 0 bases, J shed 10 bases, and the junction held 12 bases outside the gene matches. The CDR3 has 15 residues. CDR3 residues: CAWSVILGQGKRAFF. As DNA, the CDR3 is TGTGCCTGGAGTGTAATTTTGGGACAGGGTAAGAGAGCTTTCTTT.

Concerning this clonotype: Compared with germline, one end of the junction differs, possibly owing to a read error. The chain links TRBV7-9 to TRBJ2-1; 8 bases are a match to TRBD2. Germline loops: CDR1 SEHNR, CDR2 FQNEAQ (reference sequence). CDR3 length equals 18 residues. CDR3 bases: TGTGCCAGCGGCTTGTTTCTTAGCGGGGATCCGACCTACAATGAGCAGTTCTTC. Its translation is CASGLFLSGDPTYNEQFF.